The TCR beta chain under discussion was sequenced for a study of human T cells and chemical hapten exposure. Using its own MiXCR run on the RACE reads, TCRdb lists one record per CDR3 protein. In the table there are some 200,000 distinct CDR3 sequences, roughly 30% of which are singletons. As for time point: pre-sensitization, week 0. Treatment denoted: therapeutic diphenylcyclopropenone sensitization with weekly scalp DPC. Donors were 18 to 70-year-old alopecia patients suitable for DPC. It was unfractionated whole blood from which total RNA was extracted. V gave up 3 bases and J gave up 2 bases; unmatched junction bases: 8. The germline gives CDR1 SGHTS, CDR2 YDEGEE. There are 17 residues in the CDR3.

This sequence joins TRBV5-8 and TRBJ2-5, with 12 bases lining up with TRBD2. The sequencing used whole blood, collected in connection with sensitization to the hapten diphenylcyclopropenone (DPC). This sequence was found in a woman in her twenties or thirties with alopecia areata. Some clones in this sample may be carry-over from other donors' samples. The DNA of the CDR3 is TGTGCCAGCAGCTCAATCGGACTAGCGGGGCCTCAAGAGACCCAGTACTTC. Protein: CASSSIGLAGPQETQYF.